This T cell receptor (beta chain) was sequenced during a study of Ad26.COV2.S vaccination and SARS-CoV-2 variants. About the research overall: Dosing was one shot or two shots 56 days apart.

Treatment here: around 19 received Ad26.COV2.S at low or high dose, single or two shots; a few received placebo; per-sample allocation not given. The investigators took samples on day 63 after the first vaccine or placebo injection. Sequencing was performed with immunoSEQ multiplex PCR; in TCRdb, only in-frame clones are kept and a portion is missing. Of about 350,000 clones in the sample, about 89% were seen once. Regarding the study as a whole: The TCR breadth and depth analyses may have understated or missed part of the total T cell responses.

From germline, CDR1 is SQVTM and CDR2 ANQGSEA. There are 13 residues in the CDR3. V lost 7 bases, J lost 4 bases, and 14 bases lay in between. Turning to this clone: Its antigen remains unknown.

The chain employs TRBV29-1 and TRBJ1-5, with D tentatively TRBD1 (5 bases). The sequence derives from a person between 18 and 65 years old who received the Ad26.COV2.S COVID-19 vaccine or a placebo. Sequencing was performed on peripheral blood, taken in a trial of Ad26.COV2.S vaccine versus placebo. CDR3 nucleotide sequence: TGCAGCGCACGGGCAGGGCCTAATCAGCCCCAGCATTTT. It codes for CSARAGPNQPQHF.